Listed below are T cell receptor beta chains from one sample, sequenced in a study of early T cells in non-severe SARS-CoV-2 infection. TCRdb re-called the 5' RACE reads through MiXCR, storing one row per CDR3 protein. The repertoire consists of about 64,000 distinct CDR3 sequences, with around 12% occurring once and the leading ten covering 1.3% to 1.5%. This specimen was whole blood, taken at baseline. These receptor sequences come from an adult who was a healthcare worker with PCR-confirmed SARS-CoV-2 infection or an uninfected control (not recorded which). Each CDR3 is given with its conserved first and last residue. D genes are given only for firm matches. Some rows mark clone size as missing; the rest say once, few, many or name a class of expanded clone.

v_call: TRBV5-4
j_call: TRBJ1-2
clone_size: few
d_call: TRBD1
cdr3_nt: TGTGCCAGCAGCTGGGGACAGGGAAGCTATGGCTACACCTTC
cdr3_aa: CASSWGQGSYGYTF

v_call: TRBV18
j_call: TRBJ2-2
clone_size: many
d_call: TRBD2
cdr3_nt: TGTGCCAGCTCACCCGGACTAGCGGGGAACACCGGGGAGCTGTTTTTT
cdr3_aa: CASSPGLAGNTGELFF

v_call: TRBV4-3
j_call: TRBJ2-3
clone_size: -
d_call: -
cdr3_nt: TGCGCCAGCAGCCAAGAGTCTGCCTCTCGCACAGATACGCAGTATTTT
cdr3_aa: CASSQESASRTDTQYF

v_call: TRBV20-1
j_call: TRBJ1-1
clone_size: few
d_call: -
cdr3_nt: TGCAGTGCCATGAGGAACACTGAAGCTTTCTTT
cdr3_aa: CSAMRNTEAFF

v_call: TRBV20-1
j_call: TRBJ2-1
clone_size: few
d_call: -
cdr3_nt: TGCAGTGCCAAACCCCTCAATGAGCAGTTCTTC
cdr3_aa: CSAKPLNEQFF

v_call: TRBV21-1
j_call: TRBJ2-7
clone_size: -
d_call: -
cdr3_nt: TGTGCCAGCAGCAGATCCGGGACGCGTGAGCAGTACTTC
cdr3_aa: CASSRSGTREQYF

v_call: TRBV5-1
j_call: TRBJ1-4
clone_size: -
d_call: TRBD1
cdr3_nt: TGCGCCAGCAGCAAAGGACAGGGATCTCGGACTGAAAAACTGTTTTTT
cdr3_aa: CASSKGQGSRTEKLFF

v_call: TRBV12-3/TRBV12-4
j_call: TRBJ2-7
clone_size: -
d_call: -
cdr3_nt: TGTGCCAGCAGTCCCGACGGGGGCGAGCAGTACTTC
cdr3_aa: CASSPDGGEQYF

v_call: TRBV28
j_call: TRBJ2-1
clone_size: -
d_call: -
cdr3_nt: TGTGCCAGCAGTACCCGGGACACTGACAATGAGCAGTTCTTC
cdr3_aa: CASSTRDTDNEQFF

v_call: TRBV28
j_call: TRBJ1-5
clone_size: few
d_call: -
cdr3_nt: TGTGCCAGCAGATACCTTCAGGGGTGGGACAATCAGCCCCAGCATTTT
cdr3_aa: CASRYLQGWDNQPQHF

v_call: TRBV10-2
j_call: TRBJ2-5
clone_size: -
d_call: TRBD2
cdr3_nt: TGCGCCAGCAGTGAAAGGGCGGGGGGTCAAGAGACCCAGTACTTC
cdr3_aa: CASSERAGGQETQYF

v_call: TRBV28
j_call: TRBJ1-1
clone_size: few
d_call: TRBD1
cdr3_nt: TGTGCCAGCAGTGGGGGACAGGGGGCTGTTAACACTGAAGCTTTCTTT
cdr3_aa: CASSGGQGAVNTEAFF

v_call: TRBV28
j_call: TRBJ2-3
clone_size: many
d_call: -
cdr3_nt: TGTGCCAGCAGTTTGTTCAAGCTGAATACGCAGTATTTT
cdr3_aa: CASSLFKLNTQYF

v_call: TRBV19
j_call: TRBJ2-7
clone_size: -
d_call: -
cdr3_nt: TGTGCCAGTAGTATAGACGGCAGGGGCTCCCTAAACGAGCAGTACTTC
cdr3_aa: CASSIDGRGSLNEQYF

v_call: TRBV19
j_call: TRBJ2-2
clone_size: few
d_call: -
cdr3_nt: TGTGCCAGTAGGCGGGACAGAGACACCGGGGAGCTGTTTTTT
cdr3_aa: CASRRDRDTGELFF

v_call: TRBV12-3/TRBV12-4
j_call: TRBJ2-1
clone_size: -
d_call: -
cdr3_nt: TGTGCCAGCACAGAGTACAATGAGCAGTTCTTC
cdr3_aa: CASTEYNEQFF

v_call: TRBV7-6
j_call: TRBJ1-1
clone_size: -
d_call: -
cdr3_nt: TGTGCCAGCAGCCCGCGACAGGAAGCGAACACTGAAGCTTTCTTT
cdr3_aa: CASSPRQEANTEAFF

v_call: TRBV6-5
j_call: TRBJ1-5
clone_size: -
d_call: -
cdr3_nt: TGTGCCAGCAGTCCCGCAGGAAACAATCAGCCCCAGCATTTT
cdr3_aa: CASSPAGNNQPQHF

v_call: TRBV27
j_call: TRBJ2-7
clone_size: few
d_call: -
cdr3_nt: TGTGCCAGCAGCATAAGGCGACTACCTACCTACGAGCAGTACTTC
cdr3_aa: CASSIRRLPTYEQYF

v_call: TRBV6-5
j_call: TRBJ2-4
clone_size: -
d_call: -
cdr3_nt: TGTGCCAGCAGTTACTCGTCCGGGTTGGGAAACATTCAGTACTTC
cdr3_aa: CASSYSSGLGNIQYF

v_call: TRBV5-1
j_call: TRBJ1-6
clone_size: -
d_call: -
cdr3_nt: TGCGCCAGCAGCCCGTCAATGGGAAGAGGGTCACCCCTCCACTTT
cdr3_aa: CASSPSMGRGSPLHF

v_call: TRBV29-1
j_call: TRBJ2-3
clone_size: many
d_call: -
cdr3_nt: TGCAGCGTTGAAAACCCTACGCAGTATTTT
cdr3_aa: CSVENPTQYF

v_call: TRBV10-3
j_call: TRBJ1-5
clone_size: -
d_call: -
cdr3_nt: TGTGCCATCAGTGAGACAGGGCAGAATCAGCCCCAGCATTTT
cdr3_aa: CAISETGQNQPQHF

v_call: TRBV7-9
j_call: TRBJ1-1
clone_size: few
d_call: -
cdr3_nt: TGTGCCAGCAGTTTTAACACTCTCCTACAGGGAGGATACACTGAAGCTTTCTTT
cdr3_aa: CASSFNTLLQGGYTEAFF

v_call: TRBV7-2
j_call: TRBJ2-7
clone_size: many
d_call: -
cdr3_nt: TGTGCCAGCAGCTTTGGGACCGCAGCCTACGAGCAGTACTTC
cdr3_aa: CASSFGTAAYEQYF

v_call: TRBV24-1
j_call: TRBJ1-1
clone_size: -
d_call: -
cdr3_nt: TGTGCCACCAGAGACTTGAACACTGAAGCTTTCTTT
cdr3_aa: CATRDLNTEAFF

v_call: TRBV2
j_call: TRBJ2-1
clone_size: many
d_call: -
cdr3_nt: TGTGCCAGCAGTACGGACAATGAGCAGTTCTTC
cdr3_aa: CASSTDNEQFF

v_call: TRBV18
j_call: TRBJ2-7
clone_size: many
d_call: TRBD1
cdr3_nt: TGTGCCAGCTCACCGCGGACAGGCCTCGCCGAGCAGTACTTC
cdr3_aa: CASSPRTGLAEQYF

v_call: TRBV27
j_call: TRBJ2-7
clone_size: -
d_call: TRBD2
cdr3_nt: TGTGCCAGCAGAGATAGCGGGACGAGCGAGCAGTACTTC
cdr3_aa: CASRDSGTSEQYF

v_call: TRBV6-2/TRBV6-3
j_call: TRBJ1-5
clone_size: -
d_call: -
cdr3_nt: TGTGCCAGCAGTTACGAGAGCAATCAGCCCCAGCATTTT
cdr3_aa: CASSYESNQPQHF

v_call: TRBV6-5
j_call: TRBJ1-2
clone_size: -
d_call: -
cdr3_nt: TGTGCCAGCAGAAGGGGGTATCCTAACTATGGCTACACCTTC
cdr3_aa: CASRRGYPNYGYTF

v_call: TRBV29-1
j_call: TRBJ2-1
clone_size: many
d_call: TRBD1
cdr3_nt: TGCAGCGATTGGACAGGGGATGATACGCAGTTCTTC
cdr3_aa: CSDWTGDDTQFF